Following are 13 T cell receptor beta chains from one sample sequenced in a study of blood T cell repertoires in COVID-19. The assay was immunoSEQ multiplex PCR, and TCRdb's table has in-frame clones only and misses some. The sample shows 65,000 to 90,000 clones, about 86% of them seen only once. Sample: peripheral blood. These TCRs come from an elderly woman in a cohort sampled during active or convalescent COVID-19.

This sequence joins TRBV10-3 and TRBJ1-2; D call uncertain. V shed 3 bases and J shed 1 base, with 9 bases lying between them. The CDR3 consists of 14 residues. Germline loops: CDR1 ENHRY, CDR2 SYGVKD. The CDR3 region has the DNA TGTGCCATCAGTGACCAACGGGGTAACTATGGCTACACCTTC. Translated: CAISDQRGNYGYTF.

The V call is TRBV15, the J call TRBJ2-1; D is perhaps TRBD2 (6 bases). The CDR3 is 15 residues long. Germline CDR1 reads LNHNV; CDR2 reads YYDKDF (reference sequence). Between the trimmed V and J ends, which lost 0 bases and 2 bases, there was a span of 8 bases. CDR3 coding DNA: TGTGCCACCAGCAGAGATGGCGGGGCCTACAATGAGCAGTTCTTC. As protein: CATSRDGGAYNEQFF.

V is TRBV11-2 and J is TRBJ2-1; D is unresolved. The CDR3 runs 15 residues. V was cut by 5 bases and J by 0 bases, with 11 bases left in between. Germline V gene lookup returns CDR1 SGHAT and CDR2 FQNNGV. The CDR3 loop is CASSPSVSSYNEQFF. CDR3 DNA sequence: TGTGCCAGCAGCCCAAGCGTTAGCTCCTACAATGAGCAGTTCTTC. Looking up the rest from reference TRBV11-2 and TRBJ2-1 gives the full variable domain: EAGVAQSPRYKIIEKRQSVAFWCNPISGHATLYWYQQILGQGPKLLIQFQNNGVVDDSQLPKDRFSAERLKGVDSTLKIQPAKLEDSAVYLCASSPSVSSYNEQFFGPGTRLTVL.

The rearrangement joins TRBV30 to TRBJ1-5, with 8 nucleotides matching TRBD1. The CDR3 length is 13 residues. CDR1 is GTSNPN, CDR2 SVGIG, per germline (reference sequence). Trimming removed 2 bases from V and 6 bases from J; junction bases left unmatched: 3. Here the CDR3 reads CAWSLTGAQPQHF. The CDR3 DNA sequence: TGTGCCTGGAGTTTGACAGGGGCTCAGCCCCAGCATTTT.

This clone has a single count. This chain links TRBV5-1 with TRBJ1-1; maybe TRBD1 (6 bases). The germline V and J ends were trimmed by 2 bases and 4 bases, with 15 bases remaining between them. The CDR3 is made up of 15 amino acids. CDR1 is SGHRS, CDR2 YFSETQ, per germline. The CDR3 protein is CASSFGQLFGTEAFF. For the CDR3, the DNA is TGCGCCAGCAGCTTTGGACAGTTATTTGGCACTGAAGCTTTCTTT.

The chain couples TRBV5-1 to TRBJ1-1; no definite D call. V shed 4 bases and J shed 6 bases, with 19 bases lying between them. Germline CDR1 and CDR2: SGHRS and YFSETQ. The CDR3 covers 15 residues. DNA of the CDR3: TGCGCCAGCAGCCCGTCTGCGGTAGGCATCGCTGAAGCTTTCTTT. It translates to CASSPSAVGIAEAFF.

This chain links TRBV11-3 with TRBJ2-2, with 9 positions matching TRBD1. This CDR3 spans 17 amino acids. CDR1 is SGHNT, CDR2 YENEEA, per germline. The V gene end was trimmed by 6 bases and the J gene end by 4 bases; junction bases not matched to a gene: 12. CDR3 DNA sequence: TGTGCCAGCAGTCGAAGTGACAGGGGGTTTACCACCGGGGAGCTGTTTTTT. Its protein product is CASSRSDRGFTTGELFF.

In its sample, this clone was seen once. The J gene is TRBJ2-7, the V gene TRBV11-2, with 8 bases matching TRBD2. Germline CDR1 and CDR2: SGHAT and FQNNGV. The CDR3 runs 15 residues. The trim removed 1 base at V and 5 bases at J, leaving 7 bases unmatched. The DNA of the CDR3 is TGTGCCAGCAGCTTAGGAGCGGGAGCGTCCCACGAGCAGTACTTC. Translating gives CASSLGAGASHEQYF.

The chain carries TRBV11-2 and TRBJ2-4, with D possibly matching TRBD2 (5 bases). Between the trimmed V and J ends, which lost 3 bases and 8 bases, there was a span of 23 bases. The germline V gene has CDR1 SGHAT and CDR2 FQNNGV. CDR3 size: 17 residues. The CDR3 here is CASSFYHPPRVGDIQYF. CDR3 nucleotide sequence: TGTGCCAGCAGCTTTTACCACCCCCCGAGGGTCGGGGACATTCAGTACTTC.

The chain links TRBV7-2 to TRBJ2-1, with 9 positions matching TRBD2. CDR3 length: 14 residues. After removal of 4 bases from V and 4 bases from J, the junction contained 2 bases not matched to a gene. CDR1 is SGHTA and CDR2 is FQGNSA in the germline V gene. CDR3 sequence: CASSSLAGYNEQFF. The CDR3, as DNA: TGTGCCAGCAGCTCCCTAGCGGGATACAATGAGCAGTTCTTC.

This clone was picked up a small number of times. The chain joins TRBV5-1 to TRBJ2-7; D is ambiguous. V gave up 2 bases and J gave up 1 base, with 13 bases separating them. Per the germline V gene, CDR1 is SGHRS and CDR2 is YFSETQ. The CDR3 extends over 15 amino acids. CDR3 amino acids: CASSFSPSLSYEQYF. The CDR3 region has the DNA TGCGCCAGCAGCTTTAGCCCCTCTTTGTCCTACGAGCAGTACTTC.

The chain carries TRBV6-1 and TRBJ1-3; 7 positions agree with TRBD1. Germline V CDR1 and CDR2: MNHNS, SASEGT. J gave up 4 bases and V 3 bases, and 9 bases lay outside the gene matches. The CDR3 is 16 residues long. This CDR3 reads CASSDPSTGFGNTIYF. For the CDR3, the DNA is TGTGCCAGCAGTGACCCCTCGACAGGGTTCGGAAACACCATATATTTT.

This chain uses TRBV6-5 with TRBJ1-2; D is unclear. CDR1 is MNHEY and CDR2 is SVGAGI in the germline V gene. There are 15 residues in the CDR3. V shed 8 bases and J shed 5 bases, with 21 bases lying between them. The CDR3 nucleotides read TGTGCCAGCCGTATTTCCCCTGGCCAAATATATGGCTACACCTTC. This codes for CASRISPGQIYGYTF.